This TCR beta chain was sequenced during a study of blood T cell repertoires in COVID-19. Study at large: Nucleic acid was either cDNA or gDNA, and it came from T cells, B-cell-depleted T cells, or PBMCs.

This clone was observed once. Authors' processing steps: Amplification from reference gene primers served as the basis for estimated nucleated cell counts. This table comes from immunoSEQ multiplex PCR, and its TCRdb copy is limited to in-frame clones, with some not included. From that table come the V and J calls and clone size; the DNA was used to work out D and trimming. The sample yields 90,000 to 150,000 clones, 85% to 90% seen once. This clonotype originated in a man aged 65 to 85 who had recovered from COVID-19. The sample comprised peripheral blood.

The CDR3 bases are TGTGCCACCAGCAGCTGGACTAGCGGGACCTACGAGCAGTACTTC. Amino acid sequence: CATSSWTSGTYEQYF. This chain joins TRBV15 and TRBJ2-7; TRBD2 agrees at 12 bases. CDR3 length: 15 amino acids. V lost 3 bases to trimming and J lost 2 bases; unmatched junction nucleotides: 2. Per germline, CDR1 LNHNV and CDR2 YYDKDF (reference sequence).